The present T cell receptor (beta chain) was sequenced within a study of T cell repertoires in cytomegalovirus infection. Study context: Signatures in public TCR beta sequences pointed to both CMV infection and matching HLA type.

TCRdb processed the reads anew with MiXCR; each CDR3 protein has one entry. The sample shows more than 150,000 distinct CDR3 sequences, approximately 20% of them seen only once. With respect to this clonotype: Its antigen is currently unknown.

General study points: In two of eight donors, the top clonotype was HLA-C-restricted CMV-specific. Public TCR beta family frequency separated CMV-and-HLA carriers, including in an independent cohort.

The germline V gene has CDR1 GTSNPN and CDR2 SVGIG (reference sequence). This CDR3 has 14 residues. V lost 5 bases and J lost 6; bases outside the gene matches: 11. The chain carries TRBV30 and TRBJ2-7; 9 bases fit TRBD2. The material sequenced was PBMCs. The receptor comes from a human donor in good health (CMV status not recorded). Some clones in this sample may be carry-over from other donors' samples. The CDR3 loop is CAWGIAGVSGEQYF. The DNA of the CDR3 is TGTGCCTGGGGGATAGCGGGAGTCTCGGGCGAGCAGTACTTC.